This TCR beta chain was captured by sequencing in a study of T cell repertoires in ileal Crohn's disease. Broader study findings: Mucosal expansions were suggested to be mainly CD8 T cells.

The method was immunoSEQ multiplex PCR; TCRdb's version includes in-frame clones alone and lacks a portion of them. Of roughly 1,900 clones in the sample, more than 85% are singletons; the top ten hold about 6%. The CDR3 sequence is 15 residues long. V lost 4 bases and J lost 2; bases outside the gene matches: 6. Germline CDR1 and CDR2: SGDLS and YYNGEE. Concerning this clone itself: What it binds is unknown.

The TCR sequence derives from an adult with Crohn's disease. V and J are TRBV9 and TRBJ2-3; 8 nucleotides agree with TRBD1. Sequenced sample: ileal tissue. CDR3 residues: CASSSTGDFTDTQYF. In nucleotides, the CDR3 is TGTGCCAGCAGCTCGACAGGGGACTTCACAGATACGCAGTATTTT.